Below, 2 T cell receptor beta chains from the same sample are listed, as sequenced in a study of cytomegalovirus exposure and HLA in healthy donors. 60 Vbeta and 13 Jbeta primers were used in PCR. The repertoire was sequenced with immunoSEQ multiplex PCR; TCRdb's copy has only in-frame clones and lacks some. Here the sample spans about 59,000 clones, approximately 80% being singletons. The material sequenced was PBMCs. Receptors were obtained from a human donor in good health.

This chain joins TRBV5-1 and TRBJ2-6; perhaps TRBD1 as D (6 bases). The CDR3 loop spans 16 amino acids. V shed 4 bases and J shed 0 bases, with 11 bases lying between them. The germline V gene has CDR1 SGHRS and CDR2 YFSETQ. CDR3 sequence reads: CASSTSGDSGANVLTF. CDR3 DNA sequence: TGCGCCAGCAGCACCTCAGGGGACTCTGGGGCCAACGTCCTGACTTTC.

The V gene is TRBV2, the J gene TRBJ1-4; D is uncertain. There are 10 residues in the CDR3. V lost 8 bases and J lost 9, with 7 bases in between. Germline V CDR1 and CDR2: SNHLY, FYNNEI. CDR3 in amino acids: CASEAQKLFF. In DNA, the CDR3 is TGTGCCAGCGAGGCCCAAAAACTGTTTTTT.